This TCR delta chain is from a study of gamma-delta T cells after stem cell transplantation. The table lists this clone with a few counts. TCRdb reanalysed the RT-PCR reads with CATT. The data show 7,000 or so delta-chain clones, approximately 25% seen once. CDR1 TSWWSYY and CDR2 QGS come from the germline V gene. J was trimmed by 0 bases and V by 5 bases; bases with no gene match: 21. The CDR3 consists of 21 residues. This receptor was obtained from a human donor. It is not recorded whose cells these are; they may come from a transplant donor. The rearrangement links TRDV1 to TRDJ1; 10 bases align to TRDD3. What was sequenced was gamma-delta T cells. As DNA, the CDR3 is TGTGCTCTTGGGTCCCTACCTGCGTACTGGGGGATCGGGGCAAACACCGATAAACTCATCTTT. This sequence encodes CALGSLPAYWGIGANTDKLIF.